The clone carrying this T cell receptor (beta chain) was seen only a few times. Its antigen is not identified. The TCR beta library used iRepertoire HTBI primers with Arm-PCR amplification of CDR3. Via MiXCR, TCRdb re-called the multiplex PCR reads, giving one row per CDR3 protein. The sample has about 340,000 distinct CDR3 sequences; around 20% are singletons. Stated time point: persistent/refractory GD, antithyroid drugs over 5 years with positive TRAb. The TCR library was made from RNA extracted from PBMCs. Per American Thyroid Association guidelines, Graves' disease was diagnosed. Patients of an endocrinology department in Xi'an, China, were included. CDR3 size: 14 residues. The V and J ends lost 6 bases and 6 bases respectively, with 14 bases between them. The germline gives CDR1 MRHNA, CDR2 SNTAGT. The data were obtained in a study of regulatory T cells in long-lasting Graves disease. Regarding the study as a whole: Public clonotype sharing was higher in persistent than newly diagnosed patients.

The chain has TRBV6-4 and TRBJ2-2; D perhaps matches TRBD2 (6 bases). The sample in question was peripheral blood mononuclear cells (PBMCs), obtained when the disease was refractory, from a patient treated with antithyroid drugs. This clonotype originated in a female donor with Graves disease. In DNA, the CDR3 is TGTGCCAGCAGGAAAGGAGGGTTCCCCGGGGAGCTGTTTTTT. This translates into CASRKGGFPGELFF.